This T cell receptor beta chain was sequenced for a study of blood T cell repertoires in COVID-19. Study-wide background: Material from acute and convalescent COVID-19 was sourced from the United States, Italy and Spain. T cells, B-cell-depleted T cells, or PBMCs provided the cDNA or gDNA that served as material.

Assignments of participants to cohorts depended upon their own reported clinical history. Per the original methods: Amplification of reference gene primers provided the estimated nucleated cell counts. Profiling relied on immunoSEQ multiplex PCR, and the TCRdb table lists in-frame clones only, not all of them. V, J and clone size reflect that table, while D and trimming were determined from the DNA. The sample lists approximately 170,000 clones; over 70% were seen once. The V gene lost 2 bases and the J gene lost 7 bases, with 2 bases spanning the gap. This CDR3 contains 11 residues. The germline V gene encodes CDR1 MNHEY and CDR2 SVGAGI.

V and J are TRBV6-5 and TRBJ2-2, with D unresolved. The receptor's source is a woman aged 50 to 65 in a cohort exposed to, infected with or recovered from COVID-19 (not recorded which). The sample taken for sequencing was PBMCs or T cells enriched from blood (not recorded which). The CDR3 DNA reads TGTGCCAGCAGTTACCTCGGGGAGCTGTTTTTT. Translated: CASSYLGELFF.